Included here is one T cell receptor beta chain sequence, with context. This entry is derived from a study of shared clonotypes between healthy human individuals. The germline V gene encodes CDR1 MNHNY and CDR2 SVGAGI (reference sequence). The ends lost 7 bases at V and 9 bases at J; junction bases unmatched: 7. This CDR3 has 13 amino acids. Profiled with immunoSEQ multiplex PCR; TCRdb holds only in-frame clones, not every one. The data contain 300,000 to 350,000 clones, less than 75% of them singletons. This chain links TRBV6-6 with TRBJ2-1; TRBD1 matches at 9 bases. This receptor was taken from a young man in good health. Sample: memory CD4+ T cells sorted from blood. Subset of the sample: CD45RA-negative fraction. In DNA form, the CDR3 reads TGTGCCAGCAACGGACAGGGGTGGGGTGAGCAGTTCTTC. Encoded protein: CASNGQGWGEQFF.